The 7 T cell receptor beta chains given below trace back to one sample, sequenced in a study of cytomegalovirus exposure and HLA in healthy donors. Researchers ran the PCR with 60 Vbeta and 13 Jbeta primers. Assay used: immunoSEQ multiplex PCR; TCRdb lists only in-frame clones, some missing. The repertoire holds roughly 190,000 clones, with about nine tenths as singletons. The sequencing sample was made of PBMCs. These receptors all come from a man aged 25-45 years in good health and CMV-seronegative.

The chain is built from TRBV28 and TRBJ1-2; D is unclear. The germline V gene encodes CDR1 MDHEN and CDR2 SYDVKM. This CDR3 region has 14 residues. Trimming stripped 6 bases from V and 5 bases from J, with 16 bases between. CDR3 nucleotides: TGTGCCAGCAGGGGAGGAGGGAGCCGGTATGGCTACACCTTC. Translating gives CASRGGGSRYGYTF.

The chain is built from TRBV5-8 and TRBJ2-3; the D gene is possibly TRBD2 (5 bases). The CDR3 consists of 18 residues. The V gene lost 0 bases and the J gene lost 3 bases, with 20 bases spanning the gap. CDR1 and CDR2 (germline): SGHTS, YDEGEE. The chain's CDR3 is CASSLGSKGDGVTDTQYF. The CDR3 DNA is TGTGCCAGCAGCTTGGGGTCAAAGGGTGACGGGGTGACAGATACGCAGTATTTT.

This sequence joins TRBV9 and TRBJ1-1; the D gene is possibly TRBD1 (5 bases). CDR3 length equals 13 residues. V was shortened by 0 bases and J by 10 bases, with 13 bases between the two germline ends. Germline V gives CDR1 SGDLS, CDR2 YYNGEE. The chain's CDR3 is CASSVGPQGIAFF. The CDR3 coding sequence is TGTGCCAGCAGCGTAGGCCCCCAGGGTATAGCTTTCTTT.

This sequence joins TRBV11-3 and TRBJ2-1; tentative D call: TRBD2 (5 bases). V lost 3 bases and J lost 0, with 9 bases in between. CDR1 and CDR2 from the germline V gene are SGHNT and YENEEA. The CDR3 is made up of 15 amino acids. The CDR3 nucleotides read TGTGCCAGCAGCTTCACCGGGAACTCCTACAATGAGCAGTTCTTC. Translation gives CASSFTGNSYNEQFF.

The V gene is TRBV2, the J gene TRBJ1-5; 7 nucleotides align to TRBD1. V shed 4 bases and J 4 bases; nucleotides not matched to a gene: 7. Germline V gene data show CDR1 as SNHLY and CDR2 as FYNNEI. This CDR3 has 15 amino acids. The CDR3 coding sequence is TGTGCCAGCAGTGCGGGGCAGGGGGGAAATCAGCCCCAGCATTTT. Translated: CASSAGQGGNQPQHF.

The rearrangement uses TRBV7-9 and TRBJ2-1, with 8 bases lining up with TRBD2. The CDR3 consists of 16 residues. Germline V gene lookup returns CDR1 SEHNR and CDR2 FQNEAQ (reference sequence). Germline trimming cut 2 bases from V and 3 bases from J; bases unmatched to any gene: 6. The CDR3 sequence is CASSLSAGGLYNEQFF. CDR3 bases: TGTGCCAGCAGCTTATCGGCGGGGGGCCTCTACAATGAGCAGTTCTTC.

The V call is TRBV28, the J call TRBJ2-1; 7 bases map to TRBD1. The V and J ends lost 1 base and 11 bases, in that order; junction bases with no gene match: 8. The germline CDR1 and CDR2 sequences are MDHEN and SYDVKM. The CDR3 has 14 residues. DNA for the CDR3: TGTGCCAGCAGTTTATCTACAAGGGGGCAGAAGCAGTTCTTC. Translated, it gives CASSLSTRGQKQFF. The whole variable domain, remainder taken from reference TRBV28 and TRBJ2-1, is DVKVTQSSRYLVKRTGEKVFLECVQDMDHENMFWYRQDPGLGLRLIYFSYDVKMKEKGDIPEGYSVSREKKERFSLILESASTNQTSMYLCASSLSTRGQKQFFGPGTRLTVL.